Shown below are 10 T cell receptor beta chains from a single sample sequenced in a study of T cells in Graves' hyperthyroidism and ophthalmopathy. The investigators amplified TCR beta CDR3 regions from RNA transcripts. TCR CDR3 underwent first-round RT-PCR with the HTBI primer set. TCRdb itself ran the multiplex PCR reads through MiXCR, one entry per CDR3 protein. The sample contains 200,000 or so distinct CDR3 sequences, 17% of which appear only once. Specimen: blood. The receptors were gathered from a woman between 45 and 60 years old with Graves' hyperthyroidism.

This clonotype was counted many times. The chain has TRBV7-3 and TRBJ2-3, with a possible D match to TRBD2 (5 bases). Germline CDR1 reads SGHTA; CDR2 reads FQGTGA. CDR3 length: 14 residues. V was trimmed by 5 bases and J by 1 base, leaving 10 bases between them. CDR3 amino acids: CASSLDYGTDTQYF. The CDR3 region has the DNA TGTGCCAGCAGCCTCGACTACGGCACAGATACGCAGTATTTT.

This clonotype was found a few times. The rearrangement links TRBV20-1 to TRBJ1-6; TRBD1 matches at 7 bases. CDR1 is DFQATT and CDR2 is SNEGSKA in the germline V gene (reference sequence). V lost 0 bases, J lost 11 bases, and 13 bases stayed unmatched. This CDR3 spans 16 amino acids. The CDR3 protein is CSARDRQGLALTPLHF. The CDR3 bases are TGCAGTGCTAGAGATCGACAGGGACTGGCCCTAACACCCCTCCACTTT.

This clonotype was seen at least ten times. This rearrangement joins TRBV5-1 to TRBJ1-2, with D unresolved. Germline V CDR1 and CDR2: SGHRS, YFSETQ. The CDR3 runs 14 residues. Between the trimmed V and J ends, which lost 0 bases and 4 bases, there was a span of 10 bases. Written as DNA, the CDR3 is TGCGCCAGCAGCTTGGAAGGGCAGAGCTATGGCTACACCTTC. It yields the protein CASSLEGQSYGYTF. The full variable domain, its missing parts supplied by reference TRBV5-1 and TRBJ1-2, is KAGVTQTPRYLIKTRGQQVTLSCSPISGHRSVSWYQQTPGQGLQFLFEYFSETQRNKGNFPGRFSGRQFSNSRSEMNVSTLELGDSALYLCASSLEGQSYGYTFGSGTRLTVV.

This clonotype was observed a handful of times. The V gene is TRBV30, the J gene TRBJ1-1; D possibly corresponds to TRBD1 (5 bases). The CDR3 is made up of 15 amino acids. In germline, CDR1 is GTSNPN, CDR2 SVGIG (reference sequence). V lost 2 bases and J 0 bases, leaving 13 bases between the germline ends. The CDR3 reads CAWSPLRQMNTEAFF. For the CDR3, the DNA is TGTGCCTGGAGTCCCCTCCGACAGATGAACACTGAAGCTTTCTTT. Drawing the rest from reference TRBV30 and TRBJ1-1, the complete variable domain is SQTIHQWPATLVQPVGSPLSLECTVEGTSNPNLYWYRQAAGRGLQLLFYSVGIGQISSEVPQNLSASRPQDRQFILSSKKLLLSDSGFYLCAWSPLRQMNTEAFFGQGTRLTVV.

This clonotype was counted ten times or more. V gene TRBV3-1 combines with J gene TRBJ1-1, with 8 bases matching TRBD1. The CDR3 is made up of 15 amino acids. Germline V gene sequence: CDR1 LGHDT, CDR2 YNNKEL (reference sequence). V trimming: 6 bases; J trimming: 1 base; junction bases outside the gene matches: 7. This chain's CDR3 is CASRVRDRTNTEAFF. The DNA of the CDR3 is TGTGCCAGCAGGGTTCGGGACAGGACGAACACTGAAGCTTTCTTT.

This clonotype was seen a few times. This chain links TRBV19 with TRBJ2-2; TRBD1 matches at 7 bases. The V gene's germline CDR1 is LNHDA and CDR2 SQIVND (reference sequence). V dropped 10 bases and J dropped 7; count of bases not matched to a gene: 9. This CDR3 region has 13 residues. This chain's CDR3 is CATKTGLLGELFF. In DNA, the CDR3 is TGTGCCACGAAGACAGGGTTGCTCGGGGAGCTGTTTTTT.

The chain employs TRBV12-3 or TRBV12-4 and TRBJ2-1, with TRBD2 matching 8 bases. CDR3 length: 12 residues. Losses at the gene ends were 7 bases for V and 15 bases for J; bases not matched to a gene: 11. The CDR3 bases are TGTGCCAGCAATCTTGGACTAGCCAGTAGGTTCTTC. This codes for CASNLGLASRFF.

This clonotype was detected a few times. The chain is built from TRBV10-3 and TRBJ1-5; D remains unclear. Trimming left V 7 bases short and J 5 bases short, with 9 bases between. CDR1 is ENHRY and CDR2 is SYGVKD in the germline V gene. This CDR3 spans 12 amino acids. CDR3 coding DNA: TGTGCCATCAAAAACGGCGATCAGCCCCAGCATTTT. Its protein product is CAIKNGDQPQHF.

This clonotype showed up many times. The chain is built from TRBV2 and TRBJ2-7; 10 bases fit TRBD2. Trimming at V came to 6 bases and at J to 1 base, leaving 15 bases not matched to a gene. The CDR3 is 18 residues long. The germline V gene encodes CDR1 SNHLY and CDR2 FYNNEI. DNA for the CDR3: TGTGCCAGCAGGGAAATGGAGCGGGAGGGCTGGATATCCTACGAGCAGTACTTC. It translates to CASREMEREGWISYEQYF.

This clonotype showed up just a few times. The chain combines TRBV27 with TRBJ2-2, with 12 bases identical to TRBD1. CDR3 length equals 15 residues. Germline V gene sequence: CDR1 MNHEY, CDR2 SMNVEV (reference sequence). Trimming cost V 3 bases and J 6 bases; bases outside gene matches: 2. In nucleotides, the CDR3 is TGTGCCAGCAGTTTTTGGGACAGGGGGCCCGGGGAGCTGTTTTTT. This codes for CASSFWDRGPGELFF.